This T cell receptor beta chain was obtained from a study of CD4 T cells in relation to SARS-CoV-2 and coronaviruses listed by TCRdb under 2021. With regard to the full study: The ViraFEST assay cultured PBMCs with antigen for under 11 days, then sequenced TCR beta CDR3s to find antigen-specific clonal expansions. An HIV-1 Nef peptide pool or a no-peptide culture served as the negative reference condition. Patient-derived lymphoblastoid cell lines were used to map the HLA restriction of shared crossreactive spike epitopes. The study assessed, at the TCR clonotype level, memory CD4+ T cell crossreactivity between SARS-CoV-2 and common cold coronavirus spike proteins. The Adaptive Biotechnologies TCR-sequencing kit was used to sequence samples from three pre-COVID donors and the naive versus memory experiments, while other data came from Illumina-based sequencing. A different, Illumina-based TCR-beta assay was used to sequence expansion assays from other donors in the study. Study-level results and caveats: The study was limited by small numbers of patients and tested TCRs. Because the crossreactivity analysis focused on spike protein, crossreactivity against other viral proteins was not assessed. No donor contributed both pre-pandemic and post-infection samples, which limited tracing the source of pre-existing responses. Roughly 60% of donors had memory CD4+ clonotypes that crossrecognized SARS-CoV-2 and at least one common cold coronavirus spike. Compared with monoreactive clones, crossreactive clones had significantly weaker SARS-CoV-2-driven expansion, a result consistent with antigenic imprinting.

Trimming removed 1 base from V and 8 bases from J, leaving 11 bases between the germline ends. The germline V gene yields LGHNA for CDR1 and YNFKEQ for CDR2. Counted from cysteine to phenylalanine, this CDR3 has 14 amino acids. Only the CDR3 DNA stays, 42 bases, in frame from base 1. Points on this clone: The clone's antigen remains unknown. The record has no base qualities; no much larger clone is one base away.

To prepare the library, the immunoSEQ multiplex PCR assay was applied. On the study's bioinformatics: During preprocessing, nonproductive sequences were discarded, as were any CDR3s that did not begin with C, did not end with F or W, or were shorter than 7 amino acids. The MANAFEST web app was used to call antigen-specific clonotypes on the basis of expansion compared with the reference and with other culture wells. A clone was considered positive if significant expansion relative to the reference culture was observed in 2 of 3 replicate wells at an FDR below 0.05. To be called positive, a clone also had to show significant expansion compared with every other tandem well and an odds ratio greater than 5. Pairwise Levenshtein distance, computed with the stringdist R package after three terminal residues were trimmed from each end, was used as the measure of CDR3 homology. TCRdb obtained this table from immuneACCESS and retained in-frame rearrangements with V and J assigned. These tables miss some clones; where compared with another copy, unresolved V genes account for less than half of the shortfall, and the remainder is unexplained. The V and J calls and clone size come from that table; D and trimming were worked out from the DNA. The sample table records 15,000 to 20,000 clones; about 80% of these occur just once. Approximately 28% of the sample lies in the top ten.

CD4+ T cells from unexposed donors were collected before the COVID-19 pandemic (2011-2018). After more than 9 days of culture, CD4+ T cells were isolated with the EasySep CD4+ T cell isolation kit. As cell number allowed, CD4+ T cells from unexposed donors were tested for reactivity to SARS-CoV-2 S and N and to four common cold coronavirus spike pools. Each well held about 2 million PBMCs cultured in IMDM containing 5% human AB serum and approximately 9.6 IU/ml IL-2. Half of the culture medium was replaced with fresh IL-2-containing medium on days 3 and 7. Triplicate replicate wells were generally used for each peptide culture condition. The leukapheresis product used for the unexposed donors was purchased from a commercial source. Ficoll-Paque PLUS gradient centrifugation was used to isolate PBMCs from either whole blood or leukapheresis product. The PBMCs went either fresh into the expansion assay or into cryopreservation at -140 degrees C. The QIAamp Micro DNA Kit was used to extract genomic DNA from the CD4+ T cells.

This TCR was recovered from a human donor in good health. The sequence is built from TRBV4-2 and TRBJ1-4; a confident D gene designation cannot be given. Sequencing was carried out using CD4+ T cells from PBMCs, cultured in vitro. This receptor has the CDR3 CASSQAMGHEKLFF. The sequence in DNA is TGTGCCAGCAGCCAAGCTATGGGCCACGAAAAACTGTTTTTT.